The 15 T cell receptor beta chains below come from one sample, sequenced in a study of beta chain features in type 1 diabetes. General study points: Shortening of TCRB CDR3s, moderate but significant, appeared in all four CD4+ subsets of Type 1 diabetes patients.

Since all of the isolated RNA was reverse transcribed, expressed TCRB transcripts were what got sequenced. Sequencing used immunoSEQ multiplex PCR; TCRdb keeps in-frame clones, though not all of them. The repertoire includes some 700,000 clones, around an eighth of them detected once, and less than 0.025% sits in the top ten. What these receptors recognize is not known. Sample: naive CD4+ T cells from blood. These TCRs come from a man between 18 and 35 years old with type 1 diabetes.

CDR3 protein: CASSEASGQGTDTQYF. CDR3 sequence (DNA): TGTGCCAGCAGTGAAGCTAGCGGACAGGGAACAGATACGCAGTATTTT. The rearrangement links TRBV2 to TRBJ2-3, with 8 bases aligning to TRBD1. Germline V gene data show CDR1 as SNHLY and CDR2 as FYNNEI. Losses at the gene ends were 0 bases for V and 3 bases for J; bases not matched to a gene: 5. This CDR3 spans 16 amino acids.

The chain uses TRBV5-6 and TRBJ1-1; D is uncertain. Trimming shortened V by 1 base and J by 1 base, and 5 bases separated the two germline ends. The CDR3 contains 13 residues. Germline CDR1 and CDR2: SGHDT and YYEEEE. The CDR3 loop reads CASSLPSNTEAFF. The CDR3 DNA follows: TGTGCCAGCAGCTTGCCATCGAACACTGAAGCTTTCTTT.

This clone was counted only a few times. V is TRBV30 and J is TRBJ2-5, with a tentative D call TRBD2 (5 bases). The germline V gene encodes CDR1 GTSNPN and CDR2 SVGIG (reference sequence). The CDR3 runs to 13 residues. V was clipped by 2 bases and J by 3 bases, with 10 bases between them. CDR3 in amino acids: CAWSIGLEETQYF. Here the CDR3 DNA reads TGTGCCTGGAGTATCGGACTTGAAGAGACCCAGTACTTC.

The chain has TRBV20-1 and TRBJ1-1; no definite D call. The CDR3 extends over 11 amino acids. Trimming left V 5 bases short and J 7 bases short, with 11 bases between. The germline V gene encodes CDR1 DFQATT and CDR2 SNEGSKA (reference sequence). The CDR3 region is CSALHRIEAFF. The CDR3, as DNA: TGCAGTGCTCTCCACAGAATTGAAGCTTTCTTT.

The gene calls are TRBV5-1 and TRBJ1-1, with D perhaps matching TRBD1 (5 bases). With 4 bases removed from V and 1 base from J, the gap between germline ends came to 8 bases. The CDR3 is 13 residues long. Germline V gene data show CDR1 as SGHRS and CDR2 as YFSETQ. CDR3: CASSDRQNTEAFF. CDR3 coding DNA: TGCGCCAGCAGCGACAGACAGAACACTGAAGCTTTCTTT.

This chain links TRBV30 with TRBJ1-1; the D gene is possibly TRBD1 (5 bases). This CDR3 is 13 amino acids long. CDR1 GTSNPN and CDR2 SVGIG come from the germline V gene (reference sequence). Trimming removed 4 bases at V and 6 bases at J, with 15 bases between. The chain's CDR3 is CAWTEARASEAFF. The CDR3 nucleotides are TGTGCCTGGACAGAGGCCAGGGCCTCTGAAGCTTTCTTT.

This clone was detected only a few times. V usage is TRBV5-1 and J usage is TRBJ1-1; D is ambiguous. The CDR3 totals 12 residues. The germline CDR1 and CDR2 sequences are SGHRS and YFSETQ. V lost 0 bases and J lost 8, with 8 bases in between. CDR3 loop: CASSLGRREAFF. The CDR3 bases are TGCGCCAGCAGCTTGGGGCGGAGGGAAGCTTTCTTT.

This chain uses TRBV11-2 with TRBJ2-7; 14 positions match TRBD2. Germline CDR1 is SGHAT and CDR2 is FQNNGV. The trim removed 8 bases at V and 2 bases at J, leaving 14 bases unmatched. The CDR3 spans 18 residues. This CDR3 is CASARLGLAGGPPYEQYF. The CDR3 DNA follows: TGTGCCAGCGCCCGACTAGGACTAGCGGGGGGACCTCCCTACGAGCAGTACTTC.

The rearrangement uses TRBV15 and TRBJ1-6, with D maybe TRBD1 (5 bases). CDR1 is LNHNV and CDR2 is YYDKDF in the germline V gene (reference sequence). CDR3 size: 14 residues. The ends were cut back, 5 bases at V and 8 bases at J, with 13 bases in the middle. The CDR3 here is CATSGFGRDSPLHF. In DNA, the CDR3 is TGTGCCACCAGCGGTTTCGGCAGGGATTCACCCCTCCACTTT.

This clone was counted between two and nine times. The rearrangement joins TRBV10-1 to TRBJ2-7; 9 bases line up with TRBD1. CDR1 is WNHNN and CDR2 is SYGVQD in the germline V gene (reference sequence). The CDR3 has 15 amino acids. V shed 4 bases, J shed 0 bases, and the junction held 4 bases outside the gene matches. The CDR3 sequence is CASSGRDRDSYEQYF. The CDR3 DNA sequence: TGCGCCAGCAGTGGCCGGGACAGGGACTCCTACGAGCAGTACTTC.

This clone has more than one count but fewer than ten. V is TRBV28 and J is TRBJ2-7; unclear D gene. The V gene lost 2 bases and the J gene lost 3 bases, with 5 bases spanning the gap. The germline V gene encodes CDR1 MDHEN and CDR2 SYDVKM. CDR3 length: 12 residues. In nucleotides, the CDR3 is TGTGCCAGCAGTTTACCCTACTACGAGCAGTACTTC. Translated: CASSLPYYEQYF.

This clone turned up a few times. The chain combines TRBV6-5 with TRBJ1-1; D perhaps matches TRBD1 (5 bases). The CDR3 has 13 residues. Germline CDR1 MNHEY, CDR2 SVGAGI. With 5 bases removed from V and 5 bases from J, the gap between germline ends came to 12 bases. CDR3: CASSHGRGTEAFF. The CDR3 DNA reads TGTGCCAGCAGTCACGGAAGGGGAACTGAAGCTTTCTTT.

Turning to this clone: Other DNA sequences within the sample encode an identical CDR3. The rearrangement joins TRBV30 to TRBJ2-7; D possibly corresponds to TRBD1 (6 bases). The germline V gene encodes CDR1 GTSNPN and CDR2 SVGIG (reference sequence). Trimming removed 3 bases at V and 1 base at J, with 7 bases between. The CDR3 sequence is 12 residues long. CDR3 nucleotide sequence: TGTGCCTGGAGAACAGGGTCCTACGAGCAGTACTTC. Translated, it gives CAWRTGSYEQYF. Using reference TRBV30 and TRBJ2-7 for the parts outside the CDR3, the full variable domain is SQTIHQWPATLVQPVGSPLSLECTVEGTSNPNLYWYRQAAGRGLQLLFYSVGIGQISSEVPQNLSASRPQDRQFILSSKKLLLSDSGFYLCAWRTGSYEQYFGPGTRLTVT.

This clone was seen a few times. The V call is TRBV5-4, the J call TRBJ2-7; 8 bases fit TRBD1. The germline V gene encodes CDR1 SGHNT and CDR2 YYREEE (reference sequence). There are 17 residues in the CDR3. V was clipped by 0 bases and J by 7 bases; unmatched bases: 15. CDR3 sequence reads: CASSLATGTGVNLEQYF. The CDR3, as DNA: TGTGCCAGCAGCTTGGCCACCGGGACAGGAGTAAACTTGGAGCAGTACTTC.

This clone was seen more than once but under ten times. This rearrangement joins TRBV7-3 to TRBJ1-3; TRBD1 matches at 9 bases. The ends lost 4 bases at V and 2 bases at J; junction bases unmatched: 6. Germline-derived CDR1 and CDR2 are SGHTA and FQGTGA. The CDR3 covers 16 residues. The CDR3 coding sequence is TGTGCCAGCAGCTCTGGACAGGGGTCGACTGGAAACACCATATATTTT. This encodes CASSSGQGSTGNTIYF. Drawing the rest from reference TRBV7-3 and TRBJ1-3, the complete variable domain is GAGVSQTPSNKVTEKGKYVELRCDPISGHTALYWYRQSLGQGPEFLIYFQGTGAADDSGLPNDRFFAVRPEGSVSTLKIQRTERGDSAVYLCASSSGQGSTGNTIYFGEGSWLTVV.